Included here is one T cell receptor beta chain sequence, with context. Its antigen target is currently unknown. Per-base quality was not reported, and no clone a single base away is much larger than it. This record comes from a study of shared clonotypes between healthy human individuals (TCRdb year 2020). Broadly, across the study: The cohort included a few men and a couple of women between 18 and 49 years of age. For each donor, three plates each were used for CD4 naive and CD4 memory, two plates were used for CD8 naive, and one plate was used for CD8 memory. Each donor's leukapheresis produced roughly between about 0.9 and 9.5 billion PBMCs. Libraries were prepared and TCR repertoires were sequenced by different laboratories using diverse techniques, in order to increase sequencing depth and limit assay-specific biases. The study deeply sequenced blood TCR repertoires of about 5 healthy adults to estimate repertoire size and the extent of clonotype sharing between individuals.

The CDR3 runs 14 amino acids, cysteine and phenylalanine included. Left in the record is the CDR3 DNA by itself, 42 bases read in frame from the first base. CDR1 and CDR2 were assigned from the germline V gene as SGHTS and YDEGEE. V was cut back by 4 bases and J by 6 bases, leaving a gap of 17 bases between them. What the study reported, not specific to this receptor: Naive subsets generally had larger estimated clonotype richness than memory subsets did. Sharing across a handful of donors was observed for approximately 5% of naive CD4, 3% to 4% of naive CD8, 2% to 2.5% of memory CD4, and less than 0.45% of memory CD8 clonotypes. Because the study included a small number of donors, the genetic and exposure-history diversity represented was limited. Pairwise subsampling led to the expectation that sequencing depth would affect the degree of clonotype sharing among donors. Sampling was limited to blood, and TCR repertoires in tissue likely differ from TCR repertoires in blood. Compared with non-shared clonotypes, the clonotypes found in all four sorted-subset donors had higher generation probabilities. Rarefaction of sorted-subset datasets indicated incomplete sequencing despite the large sequencing depth.

Using the deep immunoSEQ assay, multiplex PCR amplified TCR CDR3 regions from genomic DNA. For each cell subset, the extracted genomic DNA was distributed evenly across all wells of several immunoSEQ 96-well plates, and each plate served as one replicate. For sorted subsets, 200 to 250 ng of genomic DNA, equivalent to tens of thousands of T cell genomes, went into each replicate PCR. Purified libraries were quantified with a Qubit 3.0 fluorometer, sized on a Bioanalyzer 2100, and re-quantified with the KAPA Library Quantification kit. Each immunoSEQ 96-well plate was sequenced on its own single-read 150-cycle Illumina NextSeq 550 flow cell. Per the source publication's procedure: Because the immunoSEQ output held only junctional sequences and lacked quality scores, the filtering could not match the filtering applied to full-length reads. To assign V/J genes and CDR3, sequences were annotated using PyIR, a Python wrapper for IgBLAST v1.9, with IMGT germline references. Reads were filtered out if the reads had weak V/J assignments (E-value above 1e-6), no CDR3, stop codons, out-of-frame junctions, or ambiguous translated residues. V3J clonotypes were defined as sequences sharing an identical inferred V gene, J gene, and CDR3 amino acid sequence. Percentage overlap between repertoires was calculated by dividing the number of shared unique clonotypes by the size of the smaller repertoire. RTK rarefaction, the Chao1 estimator, and Recon v2.1 estimates of unobserved clonotypes were used to assess repertoire richness. Generation probabilities were computed with OLGA for all TCRbeta clonotypes obtained by the gDNA method from several donors. TCRdb mirrors the immuneACCESS table, restricted to in-frame sequences. Some clones are absent from its copies; in checked studies, under half trace to an unresolved V gene, and the reason for the others is unknown. Clone size and V and J calls were adopted from that table, with D and trimming inferred from the DNA. For this sample the table gives 2 million or so clones, of which about 95% were detected only once. The ten largest clonotypes hold more than 0.95% of the sample.

CD8 naive samples consisted of CD45RO-negative cells that were positively selected for CCR7, yielding a CD45RA+CCR7+ population without TemRA cells. Healthy HIV-negative adults with no recently reported acute infections or vaccinations were included as donors. Every donor was a Caucasian adult living in Nashville, Tennessee, USA. Blood was collected by leukapheresis, and PBMCs were isolated by Ficoll-Histopaque density gradient centrifugation and then cryopreserved in liquid nitrogen vapor phase. Analytical flow cytometry was used to check the purity and quantity of every magnetically sorted T cell population. Genomic DNA was isolated from every sorted fraction and measured by UV absorbance on a Nanodrop 2000c.

The sequenced sample consisted of naive CD8+ T cells sorted from blood. The cell subset or site label here, explained by the study, means: CD45RA+CCR7+. This clonotype originated in a man aged 18 to 29 in good health. This chain is built from TRBV5-8 and TRBJ2-7, with the D gene call left open. At the DNA level, the sequence is TGTGCCAGCAGCCTTCAGCAGGATTCGGTCGAGCAGTACTTC. The translation is CASSLQQDSVEQYF.